This T cell receptor (beta chain) was recorded in a study of graft-versus-host responses after intestinal transplantation. Background on the study: Recipients got multivisceral, liver-intestinal, or isolated intestinal transplants. All recipients got anti-thymocyte globulin induction, then tacrolimus and steroids for about 3 years.

The CDR3 is made up of 15 amino acids. Germline V gives CDR1 MDHEN, CDR2 SYDVKM. V shed 5 bases and J 6 bases; nucleotides not matched to a gene: 9. Libraries were prepared by immunoSEQ multiplex PCR; TCRdb keeps only in-frame clonotypes and omits some of them. The data show about 16,000 clones, with more than 85% seen just once and over 0.7% held by the top ten. The sequence was collected from a human patient who received an intestinal transplant, so some T cells may come from the graft donor. The genes are TRBV28 and TRBJ1-5; 8 positions agree with TRBD1. The sequencing used PBMCs, collected 23 days after intestinal transplant. CDR3 protein: CASSTDRARGQPQHF. As DNA, the CDR3 is TGTGCCAGCAGTACGGACAGGGCCAGGGGTCAGCCCCAGCATTTT.